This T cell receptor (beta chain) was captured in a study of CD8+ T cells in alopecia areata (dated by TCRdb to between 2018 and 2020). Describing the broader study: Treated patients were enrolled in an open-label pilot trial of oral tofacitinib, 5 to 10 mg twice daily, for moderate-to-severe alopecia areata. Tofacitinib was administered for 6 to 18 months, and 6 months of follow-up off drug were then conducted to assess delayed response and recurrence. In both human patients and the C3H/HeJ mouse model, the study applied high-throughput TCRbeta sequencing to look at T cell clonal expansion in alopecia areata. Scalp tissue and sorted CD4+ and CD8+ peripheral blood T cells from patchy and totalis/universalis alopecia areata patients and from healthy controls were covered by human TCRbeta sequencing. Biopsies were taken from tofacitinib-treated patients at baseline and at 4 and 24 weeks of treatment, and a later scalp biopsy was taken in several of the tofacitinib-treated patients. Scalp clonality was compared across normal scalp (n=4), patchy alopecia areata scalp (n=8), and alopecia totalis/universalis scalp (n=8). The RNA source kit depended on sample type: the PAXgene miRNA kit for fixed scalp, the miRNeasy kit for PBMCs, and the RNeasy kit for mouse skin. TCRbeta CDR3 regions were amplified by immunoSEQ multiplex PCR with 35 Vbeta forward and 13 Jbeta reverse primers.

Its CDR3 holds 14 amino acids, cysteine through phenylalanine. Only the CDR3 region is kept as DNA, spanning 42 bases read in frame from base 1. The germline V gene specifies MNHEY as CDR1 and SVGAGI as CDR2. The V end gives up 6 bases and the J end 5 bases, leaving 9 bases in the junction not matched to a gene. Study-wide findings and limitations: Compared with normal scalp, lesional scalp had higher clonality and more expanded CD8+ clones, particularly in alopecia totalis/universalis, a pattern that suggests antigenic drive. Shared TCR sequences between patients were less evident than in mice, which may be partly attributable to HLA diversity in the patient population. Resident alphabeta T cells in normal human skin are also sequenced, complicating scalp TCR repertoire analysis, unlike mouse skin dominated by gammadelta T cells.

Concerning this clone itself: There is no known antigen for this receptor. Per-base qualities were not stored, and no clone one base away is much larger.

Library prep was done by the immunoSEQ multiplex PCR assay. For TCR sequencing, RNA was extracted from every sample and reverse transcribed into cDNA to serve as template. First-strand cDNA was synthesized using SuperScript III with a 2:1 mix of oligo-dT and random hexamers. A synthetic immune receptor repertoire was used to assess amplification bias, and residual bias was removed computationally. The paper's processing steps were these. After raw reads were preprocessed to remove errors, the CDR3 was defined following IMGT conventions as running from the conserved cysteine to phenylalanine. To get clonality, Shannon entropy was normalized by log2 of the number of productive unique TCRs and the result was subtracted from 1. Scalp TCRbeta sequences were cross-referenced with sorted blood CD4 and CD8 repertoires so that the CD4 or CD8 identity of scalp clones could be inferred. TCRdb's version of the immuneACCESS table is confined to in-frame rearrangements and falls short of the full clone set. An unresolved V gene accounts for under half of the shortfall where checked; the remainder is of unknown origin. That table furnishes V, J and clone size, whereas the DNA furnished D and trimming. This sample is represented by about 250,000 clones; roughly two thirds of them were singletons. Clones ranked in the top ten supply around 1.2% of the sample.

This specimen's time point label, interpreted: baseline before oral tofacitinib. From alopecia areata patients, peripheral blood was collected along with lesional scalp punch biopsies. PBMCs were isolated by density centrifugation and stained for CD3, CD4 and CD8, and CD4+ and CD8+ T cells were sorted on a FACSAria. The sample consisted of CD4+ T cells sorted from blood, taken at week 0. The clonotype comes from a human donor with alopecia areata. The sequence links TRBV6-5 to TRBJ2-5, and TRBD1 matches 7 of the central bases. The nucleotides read TGTGCCAGCAGATTGACAGGGTCGTACGAGACCCAGTACTTC. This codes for CASRLTGSYETQYF.